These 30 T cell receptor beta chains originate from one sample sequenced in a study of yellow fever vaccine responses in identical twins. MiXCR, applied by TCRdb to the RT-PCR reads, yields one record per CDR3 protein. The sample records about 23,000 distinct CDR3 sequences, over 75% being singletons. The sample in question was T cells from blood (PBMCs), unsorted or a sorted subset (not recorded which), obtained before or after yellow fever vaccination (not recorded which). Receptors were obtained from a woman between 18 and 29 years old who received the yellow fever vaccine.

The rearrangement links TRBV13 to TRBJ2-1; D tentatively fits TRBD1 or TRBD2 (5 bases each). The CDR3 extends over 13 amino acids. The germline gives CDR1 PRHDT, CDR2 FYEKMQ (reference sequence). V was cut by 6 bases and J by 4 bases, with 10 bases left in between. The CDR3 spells CASRGTEYNEQFF. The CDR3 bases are TGTGCCAGCAGGGGGACCGAATACAATGAGCAGTTCTTC.

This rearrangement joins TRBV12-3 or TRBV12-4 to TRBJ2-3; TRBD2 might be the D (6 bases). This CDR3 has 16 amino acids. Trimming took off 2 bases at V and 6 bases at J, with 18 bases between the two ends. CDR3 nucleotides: TGTGCCAGCAGTTTAATGGGGGGACCACAACGCGATACGCAGTATTTT. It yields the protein CASSLMGGPQRDTQYF.

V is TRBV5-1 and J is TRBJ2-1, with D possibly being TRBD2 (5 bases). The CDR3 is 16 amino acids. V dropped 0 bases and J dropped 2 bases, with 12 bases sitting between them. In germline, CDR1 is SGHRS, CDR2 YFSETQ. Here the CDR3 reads CASSLAGEAPYNEQFF. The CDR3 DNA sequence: TGCGCCAGCAGCTTGGCCGGGGAAGCCCCCTACAATGAGCAGTTCTTC.

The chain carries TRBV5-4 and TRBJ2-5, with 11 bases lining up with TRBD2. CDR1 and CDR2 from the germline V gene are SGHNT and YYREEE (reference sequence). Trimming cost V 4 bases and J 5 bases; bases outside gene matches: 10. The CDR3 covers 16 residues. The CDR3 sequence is CASSTLAGGPIETQYF. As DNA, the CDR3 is TGTGCCAGCAGCACATTAGCGGGGGGGCCGATTGAGACCCAGTACTTC.

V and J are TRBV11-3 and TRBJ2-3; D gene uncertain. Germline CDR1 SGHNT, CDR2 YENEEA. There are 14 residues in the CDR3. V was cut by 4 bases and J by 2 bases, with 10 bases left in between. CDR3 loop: CASSYYSSTDTQYF. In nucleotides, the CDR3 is TGTGCCAGCAGCTATTATTCCTCCACAGATACGCAGTATTTT. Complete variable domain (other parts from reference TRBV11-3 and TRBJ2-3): EAGVVQSPRYKIIEKKQPVAFWCNPISGHNTLYWYLQNLGQGPELLIRYENEEAVDDSQLPKDRFSAERLKGVDSTLKIQPAELGDSAVYLCASSYYSSTDTQYFGPGTRLTVL.

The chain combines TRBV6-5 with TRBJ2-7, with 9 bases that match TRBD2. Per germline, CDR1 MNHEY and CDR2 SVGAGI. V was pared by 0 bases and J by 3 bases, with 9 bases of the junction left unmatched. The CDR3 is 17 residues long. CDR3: CASSYSSKTSGNYEQYF. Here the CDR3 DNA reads TGTGCCAGCAGTTACTCCTCGAAGACTAGCGGTAACTACGAGCAGTACTTC.

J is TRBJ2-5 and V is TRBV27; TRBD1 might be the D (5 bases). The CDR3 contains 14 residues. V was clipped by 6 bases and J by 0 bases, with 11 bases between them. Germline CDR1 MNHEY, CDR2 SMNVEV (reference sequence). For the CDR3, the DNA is TGTGCCAGCAGCCGGACAATAGACCAAGAGACCCAGTACTTC. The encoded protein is CASSRTIDQETQYF.

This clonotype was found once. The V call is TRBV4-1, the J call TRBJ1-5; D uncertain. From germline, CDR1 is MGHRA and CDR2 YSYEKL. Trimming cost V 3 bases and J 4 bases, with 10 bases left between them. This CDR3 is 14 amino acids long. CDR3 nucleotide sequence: TGCGCCAGCAGCCACGTGATGGGTAATCAGCCCCAGCATTTT. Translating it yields CASSHVMGNQPQHF.

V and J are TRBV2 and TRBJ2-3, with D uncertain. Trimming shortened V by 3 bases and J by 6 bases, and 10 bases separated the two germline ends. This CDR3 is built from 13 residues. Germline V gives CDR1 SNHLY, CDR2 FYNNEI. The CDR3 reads CASSDSPLDTQYF. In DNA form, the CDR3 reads TGTGCCAGCAGTGACAGCCCCTTGGATACGCAGTATTTT.

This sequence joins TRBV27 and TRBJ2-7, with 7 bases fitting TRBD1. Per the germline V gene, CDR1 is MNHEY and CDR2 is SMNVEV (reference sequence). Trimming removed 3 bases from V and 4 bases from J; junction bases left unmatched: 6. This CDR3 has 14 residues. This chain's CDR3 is CASSFRRGSYEQYV. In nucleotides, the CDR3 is TGTGCCAGCAGTTTCCGCAGGGGGTCGTACGAGCAGTACGTC.

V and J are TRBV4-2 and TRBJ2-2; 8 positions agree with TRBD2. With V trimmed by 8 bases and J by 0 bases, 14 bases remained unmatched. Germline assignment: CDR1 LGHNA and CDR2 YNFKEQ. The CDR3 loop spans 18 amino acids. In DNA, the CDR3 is TGTGCCAGCTCTAAGGGGCCTGCGGGAGGACCGAACACCGGGGAGCTGTTTTTT. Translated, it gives CASSKGPAGGPNTGELFF.

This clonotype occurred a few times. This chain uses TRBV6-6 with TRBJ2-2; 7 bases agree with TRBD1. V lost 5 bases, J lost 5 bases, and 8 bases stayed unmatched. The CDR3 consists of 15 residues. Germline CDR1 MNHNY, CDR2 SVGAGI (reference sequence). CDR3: CASSIPGQITGELFF. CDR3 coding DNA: TGTGCCAGCAGTATACCGGGACAGATAACCGGGGAGCTGTTTTTT.

CDR3 in amino acids: CASSAGGSGANVLTF. The CDR3 nucleotides are TGTGCCAGCAGTGCAGGGGGCTCTGGGGCCAACGTCCTGACTTTC. This chain joins TRBV2 and TRBJ2-6; 7 bases align to TRBD1. The germline CDR1 and CDR2 sequences are SNHLY and FYNNEI. V trimming: 4 bases; J trimming: 0 bases; junction bases outside the gene matches: 0. CDR3 length equals 15 residues.

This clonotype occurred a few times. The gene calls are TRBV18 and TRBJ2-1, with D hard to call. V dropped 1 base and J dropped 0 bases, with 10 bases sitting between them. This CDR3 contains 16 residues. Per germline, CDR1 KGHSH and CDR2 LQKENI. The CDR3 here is CASSPLTASSYNEQFF. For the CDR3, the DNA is TGTGCCAGCTCACCACTTACAGCGAGCTCCTACAATGAGCAGTTCTTC.

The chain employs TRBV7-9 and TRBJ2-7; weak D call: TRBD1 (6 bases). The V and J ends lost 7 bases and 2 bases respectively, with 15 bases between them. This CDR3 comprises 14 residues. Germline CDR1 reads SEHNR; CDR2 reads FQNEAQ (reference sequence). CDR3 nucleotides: TGTGCCAGCACCAGGGACACCCTCACCTACGAGCAGTACTTC. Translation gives CASTRDTLTYEQYF.

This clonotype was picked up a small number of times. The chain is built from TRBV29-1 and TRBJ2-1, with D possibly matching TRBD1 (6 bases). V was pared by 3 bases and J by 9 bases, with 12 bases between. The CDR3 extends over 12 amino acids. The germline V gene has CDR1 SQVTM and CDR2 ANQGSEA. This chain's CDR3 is CSVELTGGEQFF. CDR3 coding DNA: TGCAGCGTTGAGTTGACAGGAGGTGAGCAGTTCTTC.

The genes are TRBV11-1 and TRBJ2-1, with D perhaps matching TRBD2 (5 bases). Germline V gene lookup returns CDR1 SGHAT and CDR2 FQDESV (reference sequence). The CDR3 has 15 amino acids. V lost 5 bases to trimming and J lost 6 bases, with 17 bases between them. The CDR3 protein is CASSQLLVGLNEQFF. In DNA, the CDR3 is TGTGCCAGCAGCCAGTTACTAGTTGGCCTCAATGAGCAGTTCTTC.

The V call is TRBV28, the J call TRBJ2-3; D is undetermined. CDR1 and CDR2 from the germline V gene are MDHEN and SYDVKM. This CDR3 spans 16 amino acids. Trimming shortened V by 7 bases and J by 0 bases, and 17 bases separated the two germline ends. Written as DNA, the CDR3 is TGTGCCAGCACTTCTCCGACCTTCATAAGCACAGATACGCAGTATTTT. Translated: CASTSPTFISTDTQYF.

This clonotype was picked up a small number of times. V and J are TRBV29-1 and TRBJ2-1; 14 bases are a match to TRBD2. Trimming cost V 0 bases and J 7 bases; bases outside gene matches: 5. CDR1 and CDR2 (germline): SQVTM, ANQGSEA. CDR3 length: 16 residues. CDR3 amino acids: CSVEEGTSGSWNEQFF. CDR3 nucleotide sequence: TGCAGCGTTGAAGAGGGGACTAGCGGGAGTTGGAATGAGCAGTTCTTC.

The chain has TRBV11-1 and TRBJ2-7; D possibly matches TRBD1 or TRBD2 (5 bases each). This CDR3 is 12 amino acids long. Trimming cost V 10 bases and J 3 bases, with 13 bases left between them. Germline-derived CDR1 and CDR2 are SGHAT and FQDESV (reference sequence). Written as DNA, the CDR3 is TGTGCCACTCCGGGACGGGGCTACGAGCAGTACTTC. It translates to CATPGRGYEQYF.

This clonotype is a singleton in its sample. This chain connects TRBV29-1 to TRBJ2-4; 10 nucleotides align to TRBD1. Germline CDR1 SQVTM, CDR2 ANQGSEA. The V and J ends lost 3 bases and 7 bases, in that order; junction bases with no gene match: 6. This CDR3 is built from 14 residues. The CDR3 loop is CSVESGDRGNIQYF. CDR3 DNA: TGCAGCGTTGAGAGTGGGGACAGGGGTAACATTCAGTACTTC.

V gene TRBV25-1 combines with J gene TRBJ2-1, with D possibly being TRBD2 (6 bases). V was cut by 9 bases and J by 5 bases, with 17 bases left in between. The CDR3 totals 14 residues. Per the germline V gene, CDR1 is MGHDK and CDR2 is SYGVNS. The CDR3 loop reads CASGVAEGHNEQFF. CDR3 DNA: TGTGCCAGTGGAGTAGCGGAGGGCCACAATGAGCAGTTCTTC. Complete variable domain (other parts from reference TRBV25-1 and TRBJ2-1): EADIYQTPRYLVIGTGKKITLECSQTMGHDKMYWYQQDPGMELHLIHYSYGVNSTEKGDLSSESTVSRIRTEHFPLTLESARPSHTSQYLCASGVAEGHNEQFFGPGTRLTVL.

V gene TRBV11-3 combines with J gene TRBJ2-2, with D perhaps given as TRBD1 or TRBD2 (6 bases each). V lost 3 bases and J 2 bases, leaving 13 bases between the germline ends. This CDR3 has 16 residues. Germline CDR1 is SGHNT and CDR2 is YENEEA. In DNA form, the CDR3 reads TGTGCCAGCAGCTTTGCCGGGGGCCCAAACACCGGGGAGCTGTTTTTT. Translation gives CASSFAGGPNTGELFF. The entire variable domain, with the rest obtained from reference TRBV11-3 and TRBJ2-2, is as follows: EAGVVQSPRYKIIEKKQPVAFWCNPISGHNTLYWYLQNLGQGPELLIRYENEEAVDDSQLPKDRFSAERLKGVDSTLKIQPAELGDSAVYLCASSFAGGPNTGELFFGEGSRLTVL.

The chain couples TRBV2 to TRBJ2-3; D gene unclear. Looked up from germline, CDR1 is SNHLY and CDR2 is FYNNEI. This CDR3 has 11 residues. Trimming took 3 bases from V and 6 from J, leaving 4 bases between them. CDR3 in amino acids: CASSDSDTQYF. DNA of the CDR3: TGTGCCAGCAGTGATTCGGATACGCAGTATTTT.

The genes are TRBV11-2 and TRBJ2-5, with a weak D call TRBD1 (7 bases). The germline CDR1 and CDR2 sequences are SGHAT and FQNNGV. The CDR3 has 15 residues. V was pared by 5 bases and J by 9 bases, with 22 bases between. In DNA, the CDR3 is TGTGCCAGCAGCCCCGGGACAGCGGCCGGAGGGGCCCAGTACTTC. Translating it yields CASSPGTAAGGAQYF.

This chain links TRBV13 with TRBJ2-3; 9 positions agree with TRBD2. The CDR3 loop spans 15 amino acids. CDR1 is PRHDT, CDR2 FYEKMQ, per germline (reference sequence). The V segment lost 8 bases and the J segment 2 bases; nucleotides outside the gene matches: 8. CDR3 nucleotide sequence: TGTGCCAGCGTTAGTAGCGGGGGACCCACAGATACGCAGTATTTT. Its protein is CASVSSGGPTDTQYF.

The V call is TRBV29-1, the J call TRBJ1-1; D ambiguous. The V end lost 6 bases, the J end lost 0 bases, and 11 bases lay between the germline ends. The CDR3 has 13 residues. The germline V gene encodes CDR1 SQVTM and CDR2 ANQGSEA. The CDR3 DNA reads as TGCAGCGTCGGACGGGGATTGAACACTGAAGCTTTCTTT. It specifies CSVGRGLNTEAFF. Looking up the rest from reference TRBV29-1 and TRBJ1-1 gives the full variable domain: SAVISQKPSRDICQRGTSLTIQCQVDSQVTMMFWYRQQPGQSLTLIATANQGSEATYESGFVIDKFPISRPNLTFSTLTVSNMSPEDSSIYLCSVGRGLNTEAFFGQGTRLTVV.

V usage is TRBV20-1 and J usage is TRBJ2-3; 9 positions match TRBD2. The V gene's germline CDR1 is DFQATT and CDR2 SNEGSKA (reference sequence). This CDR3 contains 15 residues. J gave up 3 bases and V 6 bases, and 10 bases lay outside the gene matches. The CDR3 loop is CSARSVAGDTDTQYF. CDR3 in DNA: TGCAGTGCCCGATCTGTAGCGGGAGATACAGATACGCAGTATTTT.

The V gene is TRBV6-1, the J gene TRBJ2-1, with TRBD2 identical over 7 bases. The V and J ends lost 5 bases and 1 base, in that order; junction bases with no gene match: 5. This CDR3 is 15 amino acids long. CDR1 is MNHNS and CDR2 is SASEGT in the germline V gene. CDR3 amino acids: CASSMTSWSYNEQFF. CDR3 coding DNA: TGTGCCAGCAGTATGACTAGCTGGTCCTACAATGAGCAGTTCTTC.

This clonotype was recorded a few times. Written as DNA, the CDR3 is TGTGCCAGCAGCTTAAATCAGGACTTTTACAATGAGCAGTTCTTC. Amino acid sequence: CASSLNQDFYNEQFF. The rearrangement joins TRBV11-3 to TRBJ2-1, with D tentatively TRBD2 (5 bases). This CDR3 region has 15 residues. The germline gives CDR1 SGHNT, CDR2 YENEEA. V lost 2 bases, J lost 4 bases, and 12 bases lay in between.